This T cell receptor beta chain was obtained from a study of T cell changes during pregnancy in multiple sclerosis. Measured with immunoSEQ multiplex PCR; TCRdb has only the in-frame clones, and not every one. The table includes tens of thousands of clones, 92% detected once. In this sample, this clone turned up a few times. The CDR3 consists of 14 residues. Losses at the gene ends were 3 bases for V and 4 bases for J; bases not matched to a gene: 5. Germline CDR1 SNHLY, CDR2 FYNNEI. The source was peripheral blood, collected in the third trimester of pregnancy. This clonotype originated in a female donor in good health, enrolled as a control in a pregnancy study. The rearrangement uses TRBV2 and TRBJ1-1; 7 nucleotides align to TRBD1. CDR3 region: CASSDTGDSTEAFF. The CDR3 DNA reads TGTGCCAGCAGTGACACAGGGGATAGCACTGAAGCTTTCTTT.